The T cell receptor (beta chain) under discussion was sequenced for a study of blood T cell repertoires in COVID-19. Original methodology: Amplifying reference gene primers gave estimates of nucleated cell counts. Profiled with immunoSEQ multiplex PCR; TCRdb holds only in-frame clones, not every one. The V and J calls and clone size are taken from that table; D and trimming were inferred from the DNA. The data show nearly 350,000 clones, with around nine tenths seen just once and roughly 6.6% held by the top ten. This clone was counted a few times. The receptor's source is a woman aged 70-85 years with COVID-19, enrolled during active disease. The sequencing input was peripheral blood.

CDR3 in amino acids: CASRSRATLDEQYF. The DNA for the CDR3 is TGTGCCAGCAGATCCAGGGCGACCTTGGACGAGCAGTACTTC. V usage is TRBV28 and J usage is TRBJ2-7, with TRBD1 as a possible D gene (5 bases). Germline CDR1 MDHEN, CDR2 SYDVKM. The CDR3 has 14 amino acids. Trimming took 6 bases from V and 5 from J, leaving 17 bases between them.